This entry lists 4 T cell receptor beta chains sequenced from one sample in a study of cytomegalovirus exposure and HLA in healthy donors. PCR amplification relied on 60 Vbeta primers (plus 13 Jbeta primers). Data came from immunoSEQ multiplex PCR; TCRdb stores just in-frame clones and leaves some out. This sample carries 200,000 to 250,000 clones, 76% of them seen once, and the ten largest clones take roughly 0.62%. Sequences were obtained from PBMCs. The receptors were gathered from a man younger than 35 in good health and CMV-seronegative.

V is TRBV2 and J is TRBJ2-3, with TRBD1 matching 8 bases. CDR3 size: 14 residues. Germline lookup yields CDR1 SNHLY and CDR2 FYNNEI. The J segment lost 4 bases and the V segment lost 4 bases, leaving 4 bases of the junction unmatched. The CDR3 loop reads CASSVQGAADTQYF. The CDR3 DNA reads as TGTGCCAGCAGTGTCCAGGGGGCTGCAGATACGCAGTATTTT.

This clone was detected a few times. This chain links TRBV11-2 with TRBJ2-7, with 8 bases aligning to TRBD1. The CDR3 is 15 amino acids. Germline loops: CDR1 SGHAT, CDR2 FQNNGV. The trim removed 4 bases at V and 5 bases at J, leaving 10 bases unmatched. The CDR3 sequence: CASSSLQGVRNEQYF. CDR3 coding DNA: TGTGCCAGCAGCTCATTACAGGGGGTTCGCAACGAGCAGTACTTC. The complete variable domain, with remaining parts taken from reference TRBV11-2 and TRBJ2-7, reads EAGVAQSPRYKIIEKRQSVAFWCNPISGHATLYWYQQILGQGPKLLIQFQNNGVVDDSQLPKDRFSAERLKGVDSTLKIQPAKLEDSAVYLCASSSLQGVRNEQYFGPGTRLTVT.

V is TRBV6-1 and J is TRBJ1-2, with 8 bases lining up with TRBD1. In germline, CDR1 is MNHNS, CDR2 SASEGT. This CDR3 contains 14 residues. V was clipped by 1 base and J by 6 bases; unmatched bases: 4. The CDR3 region has the DNA TGTGCCAGCAGTGAAGTCAGGGGGCTCGATGGCTACACCTTC. Translated, it gives CASSEVRGLDGYTF.

About this clone itself: This sample also contains other DNA sequences that code for the same CDR3. V usage is TRBV4-1 and J usage is TRBJ1-1; D remains ambiguous. CDR1 is MGHRA and CDR2 is YSYEKL in the germline V gene. V shed 3 bases and J shed 5 bases, with 10 bases lying between them. The CDR3 totals 13 residues. CDR3 nucleotides: TGCGCCAGCAGCCATCAGGTAACAACTGAAGCTTTCTTT. It translates to CASSHQVTTEAFF.